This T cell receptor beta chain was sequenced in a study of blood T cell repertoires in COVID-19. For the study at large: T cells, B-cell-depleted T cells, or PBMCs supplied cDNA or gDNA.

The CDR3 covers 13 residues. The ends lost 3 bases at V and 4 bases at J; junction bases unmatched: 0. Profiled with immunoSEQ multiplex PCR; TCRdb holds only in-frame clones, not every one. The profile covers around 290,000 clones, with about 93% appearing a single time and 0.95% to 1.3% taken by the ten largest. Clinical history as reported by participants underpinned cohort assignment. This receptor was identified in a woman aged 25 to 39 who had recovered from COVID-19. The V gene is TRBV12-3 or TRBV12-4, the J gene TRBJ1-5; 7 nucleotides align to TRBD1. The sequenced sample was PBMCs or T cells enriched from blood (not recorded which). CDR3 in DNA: TGTGCCAGCAGTTTGGGACAGAATCAGCCCCAGCATTTT. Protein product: CASSLGQNQPQHF.